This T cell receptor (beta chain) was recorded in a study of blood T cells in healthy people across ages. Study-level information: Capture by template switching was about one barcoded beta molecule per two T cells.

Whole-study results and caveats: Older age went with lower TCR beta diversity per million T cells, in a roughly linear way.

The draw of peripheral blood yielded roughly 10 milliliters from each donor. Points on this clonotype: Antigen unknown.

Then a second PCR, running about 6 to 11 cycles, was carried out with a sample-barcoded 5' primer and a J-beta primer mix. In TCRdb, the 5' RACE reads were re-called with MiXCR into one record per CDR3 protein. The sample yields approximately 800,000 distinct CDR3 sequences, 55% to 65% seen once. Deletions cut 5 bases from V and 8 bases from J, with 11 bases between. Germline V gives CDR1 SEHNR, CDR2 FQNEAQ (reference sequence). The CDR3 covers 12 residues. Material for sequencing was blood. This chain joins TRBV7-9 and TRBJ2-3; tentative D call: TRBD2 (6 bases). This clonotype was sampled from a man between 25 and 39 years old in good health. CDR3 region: CASSATRGTQYF. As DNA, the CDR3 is TGTGCCAGCAGCGCGACTAGGGGTACGCAGTATTTT.